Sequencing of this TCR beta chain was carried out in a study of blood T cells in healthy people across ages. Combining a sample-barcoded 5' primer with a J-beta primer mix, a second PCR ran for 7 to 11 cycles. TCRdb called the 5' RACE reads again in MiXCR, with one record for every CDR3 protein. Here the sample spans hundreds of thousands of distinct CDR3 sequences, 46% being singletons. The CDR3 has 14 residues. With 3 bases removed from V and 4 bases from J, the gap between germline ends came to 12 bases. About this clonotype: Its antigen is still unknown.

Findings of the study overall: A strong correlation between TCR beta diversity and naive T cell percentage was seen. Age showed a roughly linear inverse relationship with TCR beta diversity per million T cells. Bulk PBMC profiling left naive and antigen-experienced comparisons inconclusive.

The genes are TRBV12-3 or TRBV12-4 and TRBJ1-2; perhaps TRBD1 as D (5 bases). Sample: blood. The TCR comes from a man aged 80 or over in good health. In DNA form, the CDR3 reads TGTGCCAGCAGTTTTGGGCGGCAGGGCTATGGCTACACCTTC. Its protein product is CASSFGRQGYGYTF.